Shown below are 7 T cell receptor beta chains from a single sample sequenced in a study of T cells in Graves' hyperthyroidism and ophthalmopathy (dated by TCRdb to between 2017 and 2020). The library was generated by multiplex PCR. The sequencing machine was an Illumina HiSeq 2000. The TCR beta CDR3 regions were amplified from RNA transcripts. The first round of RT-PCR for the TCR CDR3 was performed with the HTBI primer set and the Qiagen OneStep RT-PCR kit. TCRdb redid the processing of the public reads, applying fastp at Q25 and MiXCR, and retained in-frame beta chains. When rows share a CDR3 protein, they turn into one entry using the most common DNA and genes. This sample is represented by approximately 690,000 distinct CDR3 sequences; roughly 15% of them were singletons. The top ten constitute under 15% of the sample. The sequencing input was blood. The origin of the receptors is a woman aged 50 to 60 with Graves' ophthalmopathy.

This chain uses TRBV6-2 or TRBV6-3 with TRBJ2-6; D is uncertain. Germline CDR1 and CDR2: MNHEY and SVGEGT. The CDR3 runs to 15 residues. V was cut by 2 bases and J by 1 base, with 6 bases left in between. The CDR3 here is CASSYDGSGANVLTF. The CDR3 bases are TGTGCCAGCAGTTACGATGGTTCTGGGGCCAACGTCCTGACTTTC.

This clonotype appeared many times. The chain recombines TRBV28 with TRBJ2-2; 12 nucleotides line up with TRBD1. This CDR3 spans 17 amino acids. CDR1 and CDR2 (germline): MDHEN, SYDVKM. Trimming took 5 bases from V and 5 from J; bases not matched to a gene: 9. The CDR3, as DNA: TGTGCCAGCAGTCTCGGGACAGGGGGCTTCGTTACCGGGGAGCTGTTTTTT. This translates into CASSLGTGGFVTGELFF.

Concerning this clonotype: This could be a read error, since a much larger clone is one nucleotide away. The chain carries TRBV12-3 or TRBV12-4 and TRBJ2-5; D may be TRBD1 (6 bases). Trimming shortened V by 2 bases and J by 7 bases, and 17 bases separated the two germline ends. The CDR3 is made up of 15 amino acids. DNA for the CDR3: TGTGCCAGCAGTTTAATAGGACAGAGTGTGTGGACCCAGTACTTC. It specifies CASSLIGQSVWTQYF.

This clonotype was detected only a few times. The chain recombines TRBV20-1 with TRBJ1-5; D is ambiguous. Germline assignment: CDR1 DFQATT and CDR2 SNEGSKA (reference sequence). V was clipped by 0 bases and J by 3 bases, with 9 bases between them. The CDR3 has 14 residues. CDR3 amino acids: CSAREQQTNQPQHF. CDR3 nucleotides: TGCAGTGCTAGAGAGCAACAAACCAATCAGCCCCAGCATTTT.

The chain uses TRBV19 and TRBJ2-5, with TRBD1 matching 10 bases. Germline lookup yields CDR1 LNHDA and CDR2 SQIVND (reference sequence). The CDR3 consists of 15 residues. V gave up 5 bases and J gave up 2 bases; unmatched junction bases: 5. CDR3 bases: TGTGCCAGTAGTCACCGGACAGGGGGGCAAGAGACCCAGTACTTC. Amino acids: CASSHRTGGQETQYF.

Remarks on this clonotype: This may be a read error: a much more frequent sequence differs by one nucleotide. In DNA form, the CDR3 reads TGTGCCAGCAGTTTCCAGGGGATACGAGAGACCCAGTACTTC. As protein: CASSFQGIRETQYF. V is TRBV28 and J is TRBJ2-5, with TRBD1 as a possible D gene (6 bases). Germline V gene lookup returns CDR1 MDHEN and CDR2 SYDVKM. The V gene lost 3 bases and the J gene lost 4 bases, with 12 bases spanning the gap. This CDR3 is built from 14 residues.

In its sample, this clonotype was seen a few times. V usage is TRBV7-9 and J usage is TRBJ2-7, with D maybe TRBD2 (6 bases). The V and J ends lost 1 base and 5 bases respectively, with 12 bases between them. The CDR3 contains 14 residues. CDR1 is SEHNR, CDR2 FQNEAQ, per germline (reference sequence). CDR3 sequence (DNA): TGTGCCAGCAGCTTAGAGCTAGCGATCGACGAGCAGTACTTC. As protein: CASSLELAIDEQYF.